This T cell receptor beta chain derives from a study of blood T cell repertoires in COVID-19. Assay: immunoSEQ multiplex PCR; the TCRdb copy retains only in-frame clones and omits some. This sample yields about 350,000 clones, of which more than 75% are seen a single time; 2.5% to 4% belongs to the top ten. Germline CDR1 is LNHDA and CDR2 is SQIVND (reference sequence). The CDR3 is 18 amino acids. The V gene end was trimmed by 1 base and the J gene end by 8 bases; junction bases not matched to a gene: 16. Sequenced: peripheral blood. The TCR originated in a woman aged 18-35 years who had recovered from COVID-19. The chain couples TRBV19 to TRBJ2-1, with 8 nucleotides matching TRBD2. Here the CDR3 reads CASSIGSGVGGRLDEQFF. In nucleotides, the CDR3 is TGTGCCAGTAGTATAGGATCCGGGGTGGGCGGGAGGTTGGATGAGCAGTTCTTC.